Below are 5 T cell receptor beta chains sequenced from a single sample in a study of early T cells in non-severe SARS-CoV-2 infection. TCRdb reprocessed the 5' RACE reads with MiXCR, giving one entry per CDR3 protein. The sample carries about 48,000 distinct CDR3 sequences, 6.2% recorded once. This specimen was whole blood, taken at baseline. Every receptor here comes from an adult who was a healthcare worker with PCR-confirmed SARS-CoV-2 infection or an uninfected control (not recorded which).

The chain links TRBV7-2 to TRBJ2-2; TRBD2 matches at 13 bases. This CDR3 spans 15 amino acids. The junction had 2 bases not matched to a gene; V was cut back by 4 bases and J by 6 bases. From germline, CDR1 is SGHTA and CDR2 FQGNSA. CDR3 in DNA: TGTGCCAGCAGCTCACTAGCGGGAGGGCCCGGGGAGCTGTTTTTT. Translation gives CASSSLAGGPGELFF.

This chain connects TRBV7-2 to TRBJ2-3, with 10 bases aligning to TRBD2. CDR1 is SGHTA, CDR2 FQGNSA, per germline. This CDR3 spans 14 amino acids. V was pared by 5 bases and J by 6 bases, with 5 bases of the junction left unmatched. The CDR3: CASSTSGMIDTQYF. DNA for the CDR3: TGTGCCAGCAGCACTAGCGGGATGATCGATACGCAGTATTTT. The whole variable domain, remainder taken from reference TRBV7-2 and TRBJ2-3, is GAGVSQSPSNKVTEKGKDVELRCDPISGHTALYWYRQSLGQGLEFLIYFQGNSAPDKSGLPSDRFSAERTGGSVSTLTIQRTQQEDSAVYLCASSTSGMIDTQYFGPGTRLTVL.

This clonotype was detected only a few times. The V call is TRBV7-9, the J call TRBJ2-7; the D gene is possibly TRBD1 (5 bases). The CDR3 is 15 amino acids. Germline CDR1 SEHNR, CDR2 FQNEAQ (reference sequence). With 2 bases removed from V and 5 bases from J, the gap between germline ends came to 16 bases. The CDR3 region is CASSLPGQLSHEQYF. The CDR3 DNA reads as TGTGCCAGCAGCTTACCCGGACAACTGTCTCACGAGCAGTACTTC.

This clonotype has ten or more counts. The V call is TRBV28, the J call TRBJ1-2, with D possibly matching TRBD1 (6 bases). Germline CDR1 reads MDHEN; CDR2 reads SYDVKM. Trimming left V 2 bases short and J 4 bases short, with 8 bases between. The CDR3 contains 13 residues. CDR3 in amino acids: CASSLMTGYGYTF. DNA for the CDR3: TGTGCCAGCAGTTTAATGACAGGCTATGGCTACACCTTC.

This clonotype was seen at least ten times. The chain links TRBV6-1 to TRBJ2-3; either TRBD1 or TRBD2 may fit D (5 bases each). Germline loops: CDR1 MNHNS, CDR2 SASEGT. This CDR3 has 15 residues. The V end was cut by 8 bases, the J end by 2 bases, with 17 bases between. CDR3 nucleotides: TGTGCCAGCTCTCCTCGTCGGGGACCCACAGATACGCAGTATTTT. Encoded protein: CASSPRRGPTDTQYF.